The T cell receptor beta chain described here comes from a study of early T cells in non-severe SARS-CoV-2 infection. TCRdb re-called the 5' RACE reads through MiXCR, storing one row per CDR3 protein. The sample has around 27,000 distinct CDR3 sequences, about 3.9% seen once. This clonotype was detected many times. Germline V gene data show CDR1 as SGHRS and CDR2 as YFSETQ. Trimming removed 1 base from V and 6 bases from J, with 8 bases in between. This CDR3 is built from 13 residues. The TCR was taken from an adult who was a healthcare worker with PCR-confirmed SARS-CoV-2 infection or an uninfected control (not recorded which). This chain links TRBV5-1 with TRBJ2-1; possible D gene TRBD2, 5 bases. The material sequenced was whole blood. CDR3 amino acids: CASSLIGINEQFF. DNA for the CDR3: TGCGCCAGCAGCTTGATCGGGATCAATGAGCAGTTCTTC. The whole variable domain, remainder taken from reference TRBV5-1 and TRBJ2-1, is KAGVTQTPRYLIKTRGQQVTLSCSPISGHRSVSWYQQTPGQGLQFLFEYFSETQRNKGNFPGRFSGRQFSNSRSEMNVSTLELGDSALYLCASSLIGINEQFFGPGTRLTVL.